The 30 T cell receptor beta chains reported below all come from one sample, sequenced in a study of blood T cell dynamics during melanoma immunotherapy (dated by TCRdb to the early 2020s). The sample's time point label is to be understood as: pre-treatment baseline. Receptor amplification or capture employed the immunoSEQ multiplex PCR assay. TCRdb provides this immuneACCESS table in a form limited to in-frame rearrangements. Some clones are lacking; in checked studies, under half of them reflect an unresolved V gene, and why the rest are absent is not known. This sample has some 10,000 clones in its table, and approximately 90% of those were observed once. The top ten constitute 9.5% to 10% of the sample. The material was blood, obtained from a patient treated with checkpoint blockade. The origin of the receptors is a human donor with melanoma.

V and J are TRBV5-4 and TRBJ2-1; 7 nucleotides agree with TRBD2. Looked up from germline, CDR1 is SGHNT and CDR2 is YYREEE (reference sequence). V lost 4 bases, J lost 1 base, and 17 bases stayed unmatched. This CDR3 spans 19 amino acids. DNA of the CDR3: TGTGCCAGCAGCAAGTGGAATGCCTACGGGAGGTCATCCTACAATGAGCAGTTCTTC. It specifies CASSKWNAYGRSSYNEQFF. Based on the CDR3 plus reference TRBV5-4 and TRBJ2-1, the full variable domain is ETGVTQSPTHLIKTRGQQVTLRCSSQSGHNTVSWYQQALGQGPQFIFQYYREEENGRGNFPPRFSGLQFPNYSSELNVNALELDDSALYLCASSKWNAYGRSSYNEQFFGPGTRLTVL.

The chain joins TRBV6-6 to TRBJ2-2; D unclear. Germline V gene sequence: CDR1 MNHNY, CDR2 SVGAGI (reference sequence). There are 11 residues in the CDR3. Trimming removed 6 bases at V and 8 bases at J, with 7 bases between. Written as DNA, the CDR3 is TGTGCCAGCAGGTCAGCGGGGGAGCTGTTTTTT. It yields the protein CASRSAGELFF.

This clone was recorded once. V and J are TRBV7-6 and TRBJ2-3; tentatively, D is TRBD1 (5 bases). Trimming shortened V by 0 bases and J by 3 bases, and 10 bases separated the two germline ends. Germline V lookup: CDR1 SGHVS, CDR2 FNYEAQ. This CDR3 spans 15 amino acids. DNA for the CDR3: TGTGCCAGCAGCTTAGCGCAGGGTCTAACAGATACGCAGTATTTT. Protein sequence: CASSLAQGLTDTQYF.

The chain joins TRBV5-5 to TRBJ2-7, with 9 bases identical to TRBD1. The germline gives CDR1 SGHKS, CDR2 YYEKEE (reference sequence). The V segment lost 4 bases and the J segment 5 bases; nucleotides outside the gene matches: 13. The CDR3 loop spans 16 amino acids. The CDR3: CASSQERRQGVNEQYF. The CDR3 region has the DNA TGTGCCAGCAGCCAGGAACGACGACAGGGGGTGAACGAGCAGTACTTC.

On this clone itself: The sample has other DNA sequences that encode this CDR3 too. The V call is TRBV30, the J call TRBJ1-1, with D hard to call. V shed 4 bases and J shed 1 base, with 10 bases lying between them. This CDR3 is 13 amino acids long. The germline CDR1 and CDR2 sequences are GTSNPN and SVGIG (reference sequence). The CDR3 here is CAWTALGNTEAFF. DNA for the CDR3: TGTGCCTGGACGGCCCTAGGGAACACTGAAGCTTTCTTT.

The chain uses TRBV2 and TRBJ1-3, with D maybe TRBD1 (5 bases). CDR1 is SNHLY and CDR2 is FYNNEI in the germline V gene. This CDR3 is built from 14 residues. Trimming pared 5 bases from V and 1 base from J, leaving 9 bases between. The CDR3 spells CASSSRGSGNTIYF. For the CDR3, the DNA is TGTGCCAGCAGTTCCCGGGGGTCTGGAAACACCATATATTTT.

V and J are TRBV6-1 and TRBJ2-7; unclear D gene. V lost 1 base and J 0 bases, leaving 10 bases between the germline ends. The germline CDR1 and CDR2 sequences are MNHNS and SASEGT. The CDR3 totals 15 residues. The DNA for the CDR3 is TGTGCCAGCAGTGAAGTCTTCGGTGCCTCCTACGAGCAGTACTTC. Protein: CASSEVFGASYEQYF.

CDR3 loop: CASSRGRAGVPNEQFF. In DNA form, the CDR3 reads TGTGCCAGCAGCCGGGGTCGAGCGGGAGTGCCCAATGAGCAGTTCTTC. The chain carries TRBV7-6 and TRBJ2-1, with 8 positions matching TRBD2. The CDR3 runs 16 residues. Losses at the gene ends were 5 bases for V and 6 bases for J; bases not matched to a gene: 12. The germline V gene encodes CDR1 SGHVS and CDR2 FNYEAQ.

This clone was seen just once. The chain links TRBV7-9 to TRBJ1-1; D gene ambiguous. V was pared by 1 base and J by 8 bases, with 14 bases between. Looked up from germline, CDR1 is SEHNR and CDR2 is FQNEAQ (reference sequence). The CDR3 runs to 14 residues. The CDR3 region is CASSLVPQRGEAFF. CDR3 sequence (DNA): TGTGCCAGCAGCTTAGTTCCCCAGCGGGGAGAAGCTTTCTTT.

This chain joins TRBV25-1 and TRBJ2-3; 9 bases agree with TRBD2. This CDR3 contains 18 residues. CDR1 is MGHDK, CDR2 SYGVNS, per germline. V lost 0 bases and J lost 5; bases outside the gene matches: 12. DNA of the CDR3: TGTGCCAGCAGTGAATATCGGGGTAGCGGGAGTAGGAAAGATACGCAGTATTTT. This sequence encodes CASSEYRGSGSRKDTQYF.

This rearrangement joins TRBV6-6 to TRBJ2-6; D is ambiguous. The CDR3 length is 15 residues. Germline V gives CDR1 MNHNY, CDR2 SVGAGI (reference sequence). With 0 bases removed from V and 0 bases from J, the gap between germline ends came to 3 bases. The CDR3 region is CASSYSDSGANVLTF. For the CDR3, the DNA is TGTGCCAGCAGTTACTCCGACTCTGGGGCCAACGTCCTGACTTTC.

This clone has a single count. V is TRBV5-4 and J is TRBJ1-1; maybe TRBD1 (5 bases). Germline V gene lookup returns CDR1 SGHNT and CDR2 YYREEE (reference sequence). V lost 3 bases and J lost 1, with 7 bases in between. This CDR3 has 13 residues. CDR3 coding DNA: TGTGCCAGCAGCTGGACACCGAACACTGAAGCTTTCTTT. Encoded protein: CASSWTPNTEAFF.

The chain couples TRBV28 to TRBJ2-3; D not resolved. Per the germline V gene, CDR1 is MDHEN and CDR2 is SYDVKM. The CDR3 has 18 amino acids. Deletions cut 5 bases from V and 2 bases from J, with 23 bases between. In DNA, the CDR3 is TGTGCCAGCAGTGGACGAATATCGGAGTCCTCTCCCACAGATACGCAGTATTTT. It encodes CASSGRISESSPTDTQYF.

This clone has only a few counts. J is TRBJ2-1 and V is TRBV4-2; TRBD1 is a possible D gene (5 bases). V lost 0 bases to trimming and J lost 4 bases, with 10 bases between them. The germline CDR1 and CDR2 sequences are LGHNA and YNFKEQ. CDR3 length: 15 residues. The CDR3 loop is CASSQDKGSYNEQFF. The DNA for the CDR3 is TGTGCCAGCAGCCAAGATAAGGGGTCGTACAATGAGCAGTTCTTC.

The chain's CDR3 is CASSPRAGAGANVLTF. In DNA form, the CDR3 reads TGTGCCAGCAGTCCCAGGGCAGGGGCTGGGGCCAACGTCCTGACTTTC. The chain carries TRBV13 and TRBJ2-6; TRBD1 is a possible D gene (6 bases). Germline CDR1 and CDR2: PRHDT and FYEKMQ (reference sequence). V lost 6 bases to trimming and J lost 2 bases, with 14 bases between them. The CDR3 covers 16 residues.

The chain couples TRBV5-1 to TRBJ2-5, with 8 bases aligning to TRBD2. CDR3 size: 13 residues. Germline V gene lookup returns CDR1 SGHRS and CDR2 YFSETQ. V lost 1 base to trimming and J lost 4 bases; unmatched junction nucleotides: 0. The chain's CDR3 is CASSLSGGETQYF. DNA of the CDR3: TGCGCCAGCAGCTTGAGCGGGGGAGAGACCCAGTACTTC.

In this sample, this clone turned up once. The chain employs TRBV28 and TRBJ2-4; maybe TRBD2 (6 bases). The germline CDR1 and CDR2 sequences are MDHEN and SYDVKM. V shed 4 bases and J shed 3 bases, with 16 bases lying between them. The CDR3 covers 16 residues. CDR3 protein: CASSSEGSVGKNIQYF. The CDR3, as DNA: TGTGCCAGCAGTTCGGAGGGGAGCGTGGGCAAAAACATTCAGTACTTC.

The rearrangement links TRBV9 to TRBJ2-7, with D maybe TRBD1 (5 bases). The V gene lost 0 bases and the J gene lost 0 bases, with 10 bases spanning the gap. Germline V CDR1 and CDR2: SGDLS, YYNGEE. The CDR3 contains 15 residues. Here the CDR3 DNA reads TGTGCCAGCAGCGTAGGACAGAGTTCCTCCTACGAGCAGTACTTC. Translation: CASSVGQSSSYEQYF. The full variable domain, with the rest looked up from reference TRBV9 and TRBJ2-7, is DSGVTQTPKHLITATGQRVTLRCSPRSGDLSVYWYQQSLDQGLQFLIQYYNGEERAKGNILERFSAQQFPDLHSELNLSSLELGDSALYFCASSVGQSSSYEQYFGPGTRLTVT.

Notes on this clone: One end of the junction does not line up with germline, which may come from a read error. CDR3: CASGQGQSAPAF. CDR3 sequence (DNA): TGTGCCAGCGGACAGGGTCAATCAGCCCCAGCATTT. This rearrangement joins TRBV28 to TRBJ1-5, with 8 bases matching TRBD1. The CDR3 sequence is 12 residues long. From germline, CDR1 is MDHEN and CDR2 SYDVKM.

This clone showed up just a few times. The chain recombines TRBV7-3 with TRBJ2-1; 9 bases are shared with TRBD2. Germline CDR1 SGHTA, CDR2 FQGTGA. The length of the CDR3 is 17 residues. V shed 5 bases and J 2 bases; nucleotides not matched to a gene: 10. The CDR3 coding sequence is TGTGCCAGCAGCCCGGGGAGCGGGGGGATGACCTACAATGAGCAGTTCTTC. This encodes CASSPGSGGMTYNEQFF. Filled out from reference TRBV7-3 and TRBJ2-1, the complete variable domain reads GAGVSQTPSNKVTEKGKYVELRCDPISGHTALYWYRQSLGQGPEFLIYFQGTGAADDSGLPNDRFFAVRPEGSVSTLKIQRTERGDSAVYLCASSPGSGGMTYNEQFFGPGTRLTVL.

CDR3 in amino acids: CASSHDTVGYTF. For the CDR3, the DNA is TGTGCCAGCAGCCACGACACAGTTGGCTACACCTTC. The V and J genes are TRBV14 and TRBJ1-2; D is undetermined. Trimming shortened V by 3 bases and J by 7 bases, and 9 bases separated the two germline ends. Germline V lookup: CDR1 SGHDN, CDR2 FVKESK. This CDR3 comprises 12 residues.

V gene TRBV29-1 combines with J gene TRBJ2-1; D might be TRBD2 (7 bases). CDR1 is SQVTM and CDR2 is ANQGSEA in the germline V gene. This CDR3 has 14 residues. V lost 6 bases and J 9 bases, leaving 21 bases between the germline ends. The CDR3 DNA is TGCAGCGTCGGGGGCGGGAGTTGGAGTCGTGAGCAGTTCTTC. It specifies CSVGGGSWSREQFF.

The chain uses TRBV4-3 and TRBJ1-3; tentatively, D is TRBD1 (5 bases). The ends were cut back, 0 bases at V and 8 bases at J, with 11 bases in the middle. Germline CDR1 and CDR2: LGHNA and YSLEER. This CDR3 has 14 amino acids. This CDR3 reads CASSQEGVGDTIYF. The CDR3 DNA follows: TGCGCCAGCAGCCAAGAAGGGGTCGGAGACACCATATATTTT.

This clone was seen a few times. The rearrangement uses TRBV27 and TRBJ2-1, with 8 bases fitting TRBD1. V lost 9 bases and J lost 4; bases outside the gene matches: 8. Germline-derived CDR1 and CDR2 are MNHEY and SMNVEV (reference sequence). This CDR3 comprises 14 residues. The CDR3 region is CASNTGGHYNEQFF. The CDR3 bases are TGTGCCAGTAATACAGGGGGACATTACAATGAGCAGTTCTTC.

In its sample, this clone was seen once. The chain employs TRBV10-2 and TRBJ1-2; maybe TRBD1 (5 bases). Trimming removed 0 bases from V and 4 bases from J, with 12 bases in between. CDR1 WSHSY and CDR2 SAAADI come from the germline V gene. The CDR3 contains 15 residues. The CDR3 region has the DNA TGCGCCAGCAGTGAGTCGCAGGGAGCCACCTATGGCTACACCTTC. It translates to CASSESQGATYGYTF.

This rearrangement joins TRBV19 to TRBJ2-2; a possible D gene is TRBD1 (6 bases). V lost 6 bases and J lost 6, with 14 bases in between. Germline CDR1 and CDR2: LNHDA and SQIVND (reference sequence). The CDR3 consists of 14 residues. The CDR3 nucleotides read TGTGCCAGTAGCCACCCAAACAGGGCCGGGGAGCTGTTTTTT. It is translated as CASSHPNRAGELFF.

This sequence joins TRBV9 and TRBJ2-1; D is uncertain. Per the germline V gene, CDR1 is SGDLS and CDR2 is YYNGEE. Deletions cut 0 bases from V and 7 bases from J, with 8 bases between. This CDR3 is 13 amino acids long. The CDR3 coding sequence is TGTGCCAGCAGCGTAGGTCCCCTAAATGAGCAGTTCTTC. Translation gives CASSVGPLNEQFF.

The CDR3 here is CASSQAGTSGHRADTQYF. CDR3 bases: TGTGCCAGCAGCCAAGCCGGGACTAGCGGCCACCGGGCAGATACGCAGTATTTT. The genes are TRBV4-2 and TRBJ2-3; 11 bases are a match to TRBD2. The CDR3 length is 18 residues. With 1 base clipped from V and 4 bases from J, the junction kept 10 bases outside the gene matches. CDR1 and CDR2 from the germline V gene are LGHNA and YNFKEQ.

The chain carries TRBV2 and TRBJ2-7, with D possibly matching TRBD2 (5 bases). Trimming took off 3 bases at V and 5 bases at J, with 17 bases between the two ends. Germline V lookup: CDR1 SNHLY, CDR2 FYNNEI. CDR3 length: 15 residues. The CDR3 sequence: CASSDPVAREDEQYF. The DNA of the CDR3 is TGTGCCAGCAGTGACCCGGTCGCTCGGGAAGACGAGCAGTACTTC.

This clone was detected once. The chain employs TRBV5-1 and TRBJ2-7; TRBD1 aligns across 9 bases. The V segment lost 4 bases and the J segment 6 bases; nucleotides outside the gene matches: 11. Germline V lookup: CDR1 SGHRS, CDR2 YFSETQ. The CDR3 is 15 residues long. The CDR3 reads CASSVTGTGSGEQYF. For the CDR3, the DNA is TGCGCCAGCAGCGTTACCGGGACAGGGTCCGGCGAGCAGTACTTC.